This TCR beta chain emerged from a study of tumor and adjacent non-tumor tissue in lung cancer. The CDR3 length is 18 residues. From germline, CDR1 is MGHRA and CDR2 YSYEKL. The ends lost 4 bases at V and 3 bases at J; junction bases unmatched: 16. RNA was extracted from bulk tissue without any cell sorting. Three rounds of nested PCR, following a modified ARM-PCR protocol, produced the TCRbeta library. One entry per CDR3 protein, called by TCRdb with MiXCR from the multiplex PCR reads. The sample carries 84,000 or so distinct CDR3 sequences, 61% recorded once. The sequence came from a man in his sixties or seventies with non-small cell lung cancer. The sample consisted of lung tumor tissue. The rearrangement joins TRBV4-1 to TRBJ2-3; 7 bases map to TRBD1. CDR3 coding DNA: TGCGCCAGCAGCCCCGGACAGGACTTTCGTGGAGAAACAGATACGCAGTATTTT. This translates into CASSPGQDFRGETDTQYF.